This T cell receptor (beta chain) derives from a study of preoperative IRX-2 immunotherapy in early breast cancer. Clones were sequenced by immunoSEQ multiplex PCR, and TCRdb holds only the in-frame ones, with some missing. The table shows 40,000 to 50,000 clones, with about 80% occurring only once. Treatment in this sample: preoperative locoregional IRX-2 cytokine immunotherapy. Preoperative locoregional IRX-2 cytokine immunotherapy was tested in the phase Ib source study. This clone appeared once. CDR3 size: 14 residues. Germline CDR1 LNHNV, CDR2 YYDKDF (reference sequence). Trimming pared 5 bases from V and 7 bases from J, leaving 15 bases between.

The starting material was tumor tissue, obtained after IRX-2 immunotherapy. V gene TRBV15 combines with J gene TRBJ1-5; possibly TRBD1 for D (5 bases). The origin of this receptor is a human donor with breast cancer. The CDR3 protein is CATSYPGGGQPQHF. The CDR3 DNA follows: TGTGCCACCAGCTACCCGGGGGGAGGACAGCCCCAGCATTTT. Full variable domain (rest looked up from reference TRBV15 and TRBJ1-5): DAMVIQNPRYQVTQFGKPVTLSCSQTLNHNVMYWYQQKSSQAPKLLFHYYDKDFNNEADTPDNFQSRRPNTSFCFLDIRSPGLGDTAMYLCATSYPGGGQPQHFGDGTRLSIL.